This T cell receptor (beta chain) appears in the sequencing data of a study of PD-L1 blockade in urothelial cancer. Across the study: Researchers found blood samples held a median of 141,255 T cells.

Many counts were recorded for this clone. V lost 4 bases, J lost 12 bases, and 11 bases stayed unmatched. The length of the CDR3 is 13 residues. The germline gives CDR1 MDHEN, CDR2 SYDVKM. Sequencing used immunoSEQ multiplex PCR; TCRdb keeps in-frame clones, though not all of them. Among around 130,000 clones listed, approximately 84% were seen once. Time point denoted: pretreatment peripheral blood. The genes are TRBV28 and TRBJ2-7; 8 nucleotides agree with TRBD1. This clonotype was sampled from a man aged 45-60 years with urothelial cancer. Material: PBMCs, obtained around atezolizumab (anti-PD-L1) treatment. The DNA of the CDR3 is TGTGCCAGCAGTTATCCCTCCTCAGGGGGCTGGTACTTC. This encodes CASSYPSSGGWYF.